This TCR beta chain was observed in a study of cytomegalovirus exposure and HLA in healthy donors. This clone is a singleton in its sample. The target antigen is unknown. Findings and caveats of the study: The authors listed 180 or so TCR beta chains as cytomegalovirus-associated. Most sequenced TCRs were rare (though some public TCRs occurred in many donors).

Generated by immunoSEQ multiplex PCR, the TCRdb table keeps only in-frame clones and is missing some. The sample lists about 98,000 clones; around 90% were seen once. CDR1 is MNHEY, CDR2 SMNVEV, per germline (reference sequence). The CDR3 covers 14 residues. V was trimmed by 0 bases and J by 6 bases, leaving 11 bases between them. It was the approximately 120-subject validation cohort, separate from the roughly 700-subject first cohort, to which the donors belonged. The receptor comes from a woman younger than 45 in good health and CMV-seronegative. Sequencing was done on a sample of PBMCs. The chain joins TRBV27 to TRBJ1-1; D is possibly TRBD1 (6 bases). CDR3 nucleotides: TGTGCCAGCAGTTTATCGAAAGGGGGTCCTGAAGCTTTCTTT. The encoded protein is CASSLSKGGPEAFF.